A selection of T cell receptor beta chains follows, all from one sample in a study of response to subunit inactivated influenza vaccine. TCRdb reprocessed the RT-PCR reads via MiXCR and lists one record per CDR3 protein. The sample has hundreds of thousands of distinct CDR3 sequences; around 20% are singletons. This material consisted of PBMCs from blood, taken about 5 days after vaccination. These receptors were obtained from a man aged 50 to 60 who received an inactivated influenza vaccine. CDR3s include the opening cysteine and the closing phenylalanine or tryptophan. D genes are given only for firm matches. Where a row states a size, it is once, few, many or the class of an expanded clone; other rows omit it.

DNA: TGTGCCAGCAGTTACACGGCGGGAATCTACAATGAGCAGTTCTTC; CDR3: CASSYTAGIYNEQFF; V: TRBV6-2/TRBV6-3; size: NA; J: TRBJ2-1; D: NA
DNA: TGTGCCAGCAGCCAATCCCTCCTCTTCCAGGATACGCAGTATTTT; CDR3: CASSQSLLFQDTQYF; V: TRBV3-1; size: few; J: TRBJ2-3; D: NA
DNA: TGTGCCACCGGGACTAGCGGCACCGGGGAGCTGTTTTTT; CDR3: CATGTSGTGELFF; V: TRBV10-3; size: NA; J: TRBJ2-2; D: TRBD2
DNA: TGTGCCAGCAGTCGAGGGCTGGAAGCTTTCTTT; CDR3: CASSRGLEAFF; V: TRBV12-3/TRBV12-4; size: few; J: TRBJ1-1; D: NA
DNA: TGTGCCAGCAGCTTAGCTACCGGACAGGGCATTGAAGCTTTCTTT; CDR3: CASSLATGQGIEAFF; V: TRBV7-9; size: NA; J: TRBJ1-1; D: TRBD1
DNA: TGCAGTGCCGAACAGATGGGTGGCTACACCTTC; CDR3: CSAEQMGGYTF; V: TRBV20-1; size: NA; J: TRBJ1-2; D: NA
DNA: TGTGCCAGCAGTTCCGGACAGGGAACCATATATTTT; CDR3: CASSSGQGTIYF; V: TRBV28; size: few; J: TRBJ1-3; D: TRBD1
DNA: TGTGCCAGCAGCGGCATGACTGGAAACACCATATATTTT; CDR3: CASSGMTGNTIYF; V: TRBV7-9; size: few; J: TRBJ1-3; D: NA
DNA: TGCAGTGCCCCCCTGGTGGCGGGAGGTGGTGAGCAGTACTTC; CDR3: CSAPLVAGGGEQYF; V: TRBV20-1; size: few; J: TRBJ2-7; D: TRBD2
DNA: TGTGCCAGCAGTCCCCGGACAGGGATGGGCACAGATACGCAGTATTTT; CDR3: CASSPRTGMGTDTQYF; V: TRBV7-2; size: few; J: TRBJ2-3; D: TRBD1
DNA: TGTGCCAGTAGACAGAGACAGGGTTTGGTCAATGAGCAGTTCTTC; CDR3: CASRQRQGLVNEQFF; V: TRBV2; size: many; J: TRBJ2-1; D: TRBD1
DNA: TGCAGTGCCTCCCTCGCGGGGGGTTACAATGAGCAGTTCTTC; CDR3: CSASLAGGYNEQFF; V: TRBV20-1; size: NA; J: TRBJ2-1; D: TRBD2
DNA: TGTGCCAGCACCGCAACAGGGGGCGACTCAGATACGCAGTATTTT; CDR3: CASTATGGDSDTQYF; V: TRBV28; size: few; J: TRBJ2-3; D: TRBD1
DNA: TGTGCCAGCAGCTTCTCGACTGCGCTCGAGCAGTACTTC; CDR3: CASSFSTALEQYF; V: TRBV5-5; size: many; J: TRBJ2-7; D: NA
DNA: TGTGCCAGCAGCACAGGCCCGATACGCTCTGGAAACACCATATATTTT; CDR3: CASSTGPIRSGNTIYF; V: TRBV5-6; size: NA; J: TRBJ1-3; D: NA
DNA: TGCAGTGCCATTCCCTTAGAGATGAGCTCCTACAATGAGCAGTTCTTC; CDR3: CSAIPLEMSSYNEQFF; V: TRBV20-1; size: few; J: TRBJ2-1; D: NA
DNA: TGTGCCAGCAGCTTAACAGGGGCGGAGACCCAGTACTTC; CDR3: CASSLTGAETQYF; V: TRBV7-3; size: few; J: TRBJ2-5; D: NA
DNA: TGTGCCAGCAGCGTAGGTCCGGGGGACTATGGCTACACCTTC; CDR3: CASSVGPGDYGYTF; V: TRBV9; size: NA; J: TRBJ1-2; D: NA
DNA: TGTGCCAGCAGCCCGGACGGCCTGTCTGGAAACACCATATATTTT; CDR3: CASSPDGLSGNTIYF; V: TRBV12-3/TRBV12-4; size: NA; J: TRBJ1-3; D: NA
DNA: TGTGCCAGCAGCCTGGACAGGGGATCCCACAATGAGCAGTTCTTC; CDR3: CASSLDRGSHNEQFF; V: TRBV7-3; size: NA; J: TRBJ2-1; D: TRBD1
DNA: TGTGCCGCCGGGCAGGGGCGCCCTACTTACAATGAGCAGTTCTTC; CDR3: CAAGQGRPTYNEQFF; V: TRBV28; size: NA; J: TRBJ2-1; D: NA
DNA: TGCGCCAGCAGCCAATTTATGGCAGGGGCGTACGAGCAGTACTTC; CDR3: CASSQFMAGAYEQYF; V: TRBV4-1; size: NA; J: TRBJ2-7; D: NA
DNA: TGTGCCAGCAGTCAAAGAGGGAGGGGACTAGCGGGGCTTGTTGGCTACAATGAGCAGTTCTTC; CDR3: CASSQRGRGLAGLVGYNEQFF; V: TRBV6-1; size: NA; J: TRBJ2-1; D: TRBD2
DNA: TGTGCCAGCAGCCAAGATTTGGGGACCGGTAACTTCTTC; CDR3: CASSQDLGTGNFF; V: TRBV3-1; size: NA; J: TRBJ2-1; D: NA
DNA: TGCAGTGCTGGACAGGGGGCGGGGGGCACTGAAGCTTTCTTT; CDR3: CSAGQGAGGTEAFF; V: TRBV20-1; size: NA; J: TRBJ1-1; D: TRBD1
DNA: TGTGCCTGGAATTGGGCTGGGGCCAACGTCCTGACTTTC; CDR3: CAWNWAGANVLTF; V: TRBV30; size: NA; J: TRBJ2-6; D: NA
DNA: TGTGCCACCAGTGGAAAAGGACTTGAAGAGACCCAGTACTTC; CDR3: CATSGKGLEETQYF; V: TRBV24-1; size: NA; J: TRBJ2-5; D: NA
DNA: TGTGCCAGCTCACCAACCGGACAGGGGGTAAACAATGAGCAGTTCTTC; CDR3: CASSPTGQGVNNEQFF; V: TRBV18; size: NA; J: TRBJ2-1; D: TRBD1
DNA: TGTGCCAGCAGTCCCGGGACAGTCCTCACAGATACGCAGTATTTT; CDR3: CASSPGTVLTDTQYF; V: TRBV12-3/TRBV12-4; size: few; J: TRBJ2-3; D: TRBD1
DNA: TGCGCCAGCAGCTTGACAGGGGCGGGAACCAACGTCCTGACTTTC; CDR3: CASSLTGAGTNVLTF; V: TRBV5-1; size: many; J: TRBJ2-6; D: NA
DNA: TGCAGCGTTGTAGGGGCGGGGGGGGCCAACGTCCTGACTTTC; CDR3: CSVVGAGGANVLTF; V: TRBV29-1; size: NA; J: TRBJ2-6; D: NA
DNA: TGTGCCACCAGTGACAGGACTAGCGGGAGTTACAATGAGCAGTTCTTC; CDR3: CATSDRTSGSYNEQFF; V: TRBV24-1; size: NA; J: TRBJ2-1; D: TRBD2
DNA: TGTGCCAGCAGCTTAGATTTGGGGCCGAACTATGGCTACACCTTC; CDR3: CASSLDLGPNYGYTF; V: TRBV7-2; size: NA; J: TRBJ1-2; D: NA
DNA: TGTGCCAGCAGGCCGGGACAGGGACTCTACGAGCAGTACTTC; CDR3: CASRPGQGLYEQYF; V: TRBV28; size: few; J: TRBJ2-7; D: TRBD1
DNA: TGCGCCAGCAGCTTGCGGGCGGGGACCTACAATGAGCAGTTCTTC; CDR3: CASSLRAGTYNEQFF; V: TRBV5-1; size: few; J: TRBJ2-1; D: NA
DNA: TGTGCCAGCAGGTTATCCGCGACCGTTACTAACTATGGCTACACCTTC; CDR3: CASRLSATVTNYGYTF; V: TRBV28; size: NA; J: TRBJ1-2; D: NA
DNA: TGTGCCAGCAGTTTAGGAGGGTTCCCAACCGGGGAGCTGTTTTTT; CDR3: CASSLGGFPTGELFF; V: TRBV12-3/TRBV12-4; size: many; J: TRBJ2-2; D: NA
DNA: TGTGCCAGCAGTTTACAACAGGCTGGCTACACCTTC; CDR3: CASSLQQAGYTF; V: TRBV12-3/TRBV12-4; size: NA; J: TRBJ1-2; D: NA
DNA: TGTGCCAGCAGCTTAGTATTCACCGGGACAGGGCGTGAGACCCAGTACTTC; CDR3: CASSLVFTGTGRETQYF; V: TRBV7-2; size: NA; J: TRBJ2-5; D: TRBD1
DNA: TGCAGTGCTAGTCTAAGCGGGAGGGCCTCCGGGGAGCTGTTTTTT; CDR3: CSASLSGRASGELFF; V: TRBV20-1; size: NA; J: TRBJ2-2; D: TRBD2
DNA: TGTGCCAGCAGTCCCTGGACTAGCGGGAGTGCTGAGCAGTTCTTC; CDR3: CASSPWTSGSAEQFF; V: TRBV27; size: few; J: TRBJ2-1; D: TRBD2
DNA: TGCGCCAGCAGCGTTCGCAGCGGGAGGGCAAATGAGCAGTTCTTC; CDR3: CASSVRSGRANEQFF; V: TRBV5-1; size: few; J: TRBJ2-1; D: TRBD2
DNA: TGCAGTGCTCCAACTACTAGCGGACCCGATTACGAGCAGTACTTC; CDR3: CSAPTTSGPDYEQYF; V: TRBV20-1; size: few; J: TRBJ2-7; D: TRBD2
DNA: TGTGCCAGCAGCTTAATGGGGGGCCGGCTTGACACAGATACGCAGTATTTT; CDR3: CASSLMGGRLDTDTQYF; V: TRBV7-3; size: NA; J: TRBJ2-3; D: NA
DNA: TGTGCCAGCAGCCAGGGACAGGGACGCGGCTACGAGCAGTACTTC; CDR3: CASSQGQGRGYEQYF; V: TRBV4-2; size: NA; J: TRBJ2-7; D: TRBD1
DNA: TGTGCCAGCAGCGTAGTTGGGTGGTCAGATACGCAGTATTTT; CDR3: CASSVVGWSDTQYF; V: TRBV9; size: few; J: TRBJ2-3; D: NA
DNA: TGTGCCATCAGGCCCGGGACTAGCATCCACGAGCAGTACTTC; CDR3: CAIRPGTSIHEQYF; V: TRBV10-3; size: NA; J: TRBJ2-7; D: TRBD2